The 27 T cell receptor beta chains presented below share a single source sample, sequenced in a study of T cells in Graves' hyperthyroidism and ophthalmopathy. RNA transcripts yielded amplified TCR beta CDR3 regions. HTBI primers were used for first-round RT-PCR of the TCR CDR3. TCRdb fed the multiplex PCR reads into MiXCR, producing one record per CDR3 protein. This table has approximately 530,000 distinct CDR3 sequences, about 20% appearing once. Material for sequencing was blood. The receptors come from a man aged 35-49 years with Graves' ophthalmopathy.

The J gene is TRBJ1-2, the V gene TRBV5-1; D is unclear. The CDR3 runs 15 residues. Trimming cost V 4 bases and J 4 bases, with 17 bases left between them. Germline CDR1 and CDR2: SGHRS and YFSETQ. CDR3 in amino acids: CASSPLSGLPYGYTF. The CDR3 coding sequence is TGCGCCAGCAGCCCCTTGAGCGGGTTACCCTATGGCTACACCTTC. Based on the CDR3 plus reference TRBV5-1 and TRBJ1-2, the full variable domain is KAGVTQTPRYLIKTRGQQVTLSCSPISGHRSVSWYQQTPGQGLQFLFEYFSETQRNKGNFPGRFSGRQFSNSRSEMNVSTLELGDSALYLCASSPLSGLPYGYTFGSGTRLTVV.

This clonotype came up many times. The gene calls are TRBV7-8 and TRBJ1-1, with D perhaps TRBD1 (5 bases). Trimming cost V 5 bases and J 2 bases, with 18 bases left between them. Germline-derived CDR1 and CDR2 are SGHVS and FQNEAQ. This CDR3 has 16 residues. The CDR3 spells CASSLSGGAINTEAFF. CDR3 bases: TGTGCCAGCAGCCTCTCGGGGGGAGCGATTAACACTGAAGCTTTCTTT.

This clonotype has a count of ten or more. Here the CDR3 reads CSARDSNTYEQYF. In DNA form, the CDR3 reads TGCAGTGCTAGAGACAGCAATACCTACGAGCAGTACTTC. The chain carries TRBV20-1 and TRBJ2-7, with unresolved D. The CDR3 totals 13 residues. From germline, CDR1 is DFQATT and CDR2 SNEGSKA (reference sequence). V lost 0 bases and J 2 bases, leaving 8 bases between the germline ends.

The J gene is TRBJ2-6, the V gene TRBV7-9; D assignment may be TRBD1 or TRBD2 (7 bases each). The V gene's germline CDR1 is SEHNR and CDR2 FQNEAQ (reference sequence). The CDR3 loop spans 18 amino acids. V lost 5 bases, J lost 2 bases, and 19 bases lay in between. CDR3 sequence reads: CASSNVTGRGTGANVLTF. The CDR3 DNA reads TGTGCCAGCAGCAATGTGACAGGGAGGGGGACTGGGGCCAACGTCCTGACTTTC.

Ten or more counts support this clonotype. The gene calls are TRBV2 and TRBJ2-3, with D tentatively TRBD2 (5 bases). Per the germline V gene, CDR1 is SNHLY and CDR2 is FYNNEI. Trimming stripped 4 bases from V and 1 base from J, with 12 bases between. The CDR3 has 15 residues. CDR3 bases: TGTGCCAGCAGTGTGGGAGCGATCGGCACAGATACGCAGTATTTT. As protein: CASSVGAIGTDTQYF.

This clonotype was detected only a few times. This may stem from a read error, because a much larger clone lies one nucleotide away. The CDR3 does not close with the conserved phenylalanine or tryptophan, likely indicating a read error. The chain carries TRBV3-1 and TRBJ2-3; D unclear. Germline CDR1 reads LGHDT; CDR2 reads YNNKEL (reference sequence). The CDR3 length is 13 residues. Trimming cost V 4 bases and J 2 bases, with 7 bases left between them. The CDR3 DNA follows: TGTGCCAGCAGCCGGACGGACACAGATACGCAGTATCTT. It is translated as CASSRTDTDTQYL.

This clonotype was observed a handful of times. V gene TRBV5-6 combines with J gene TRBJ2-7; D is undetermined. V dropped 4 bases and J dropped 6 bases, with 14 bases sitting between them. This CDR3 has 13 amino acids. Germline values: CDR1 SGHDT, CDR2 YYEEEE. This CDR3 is CASSVKPGSEQYF. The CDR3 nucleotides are TGTGCCAGCAGCGTAAAACCAGGAAGCGAGCAGTACTTC.

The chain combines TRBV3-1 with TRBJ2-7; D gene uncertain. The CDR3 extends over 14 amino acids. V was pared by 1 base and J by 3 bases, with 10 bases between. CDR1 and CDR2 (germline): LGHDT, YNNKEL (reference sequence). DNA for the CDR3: TGTGCCAGCAGCCAAGGGGTTCGGCTCTACGAGCAGTACTTC. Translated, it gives CASSQGVRLYEQYF.

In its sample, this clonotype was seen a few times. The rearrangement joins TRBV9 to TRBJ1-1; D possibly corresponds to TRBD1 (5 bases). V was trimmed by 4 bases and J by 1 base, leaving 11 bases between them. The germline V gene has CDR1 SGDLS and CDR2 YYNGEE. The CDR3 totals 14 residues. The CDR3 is CASSTPGGNTEAFF. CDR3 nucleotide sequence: TGTGCCAGCAGCACCCCGGGGGGGAACACTGAAGCTTTCTTT.

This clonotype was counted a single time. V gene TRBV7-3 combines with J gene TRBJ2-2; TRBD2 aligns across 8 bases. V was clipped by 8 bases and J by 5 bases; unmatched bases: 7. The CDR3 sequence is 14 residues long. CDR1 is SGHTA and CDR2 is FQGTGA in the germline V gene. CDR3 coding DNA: TGTGCCAGCCGGAGAGCGGGAGCGACCGGGGAGCTGTTTTTT. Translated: CASRRAGATGELFF.

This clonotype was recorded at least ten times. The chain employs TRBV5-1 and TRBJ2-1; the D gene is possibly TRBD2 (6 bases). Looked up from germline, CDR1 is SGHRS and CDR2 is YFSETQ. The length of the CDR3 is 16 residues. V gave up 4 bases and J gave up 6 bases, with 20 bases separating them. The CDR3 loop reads CASSPGLLRDFNEQFF. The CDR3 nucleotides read TGCGCCAGCAGCCCGGGACTCCTGAGGGATTTCAATGAGCAGTTCTTC.

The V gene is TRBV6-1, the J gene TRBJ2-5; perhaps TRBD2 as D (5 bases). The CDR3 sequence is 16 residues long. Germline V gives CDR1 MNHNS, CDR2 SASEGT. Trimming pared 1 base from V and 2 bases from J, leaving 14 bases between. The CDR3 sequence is CASSEETKGMQETQYF. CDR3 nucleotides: TGTGCCAGCAGTGAAGAGACTAAGGGAATGCAAGAGACCCAGTACTTC.

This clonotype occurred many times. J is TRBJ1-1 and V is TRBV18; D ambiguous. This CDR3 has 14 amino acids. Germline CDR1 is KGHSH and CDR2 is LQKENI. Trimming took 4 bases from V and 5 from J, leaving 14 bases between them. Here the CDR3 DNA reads TGTGCCAGCTCACTCGCGGGGTTGGGGACTGAAGCTTTCTTT. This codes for CASSLAGLGTEAFF.

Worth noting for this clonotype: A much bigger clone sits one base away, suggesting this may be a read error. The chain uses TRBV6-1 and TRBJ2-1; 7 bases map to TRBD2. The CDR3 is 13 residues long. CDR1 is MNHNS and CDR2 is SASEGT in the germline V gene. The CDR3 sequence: CAGSPGLRLEQFF. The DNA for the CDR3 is TGTGCCGGCAGTCCGGGACTACGCCTCGAGCAGTTCTTC.

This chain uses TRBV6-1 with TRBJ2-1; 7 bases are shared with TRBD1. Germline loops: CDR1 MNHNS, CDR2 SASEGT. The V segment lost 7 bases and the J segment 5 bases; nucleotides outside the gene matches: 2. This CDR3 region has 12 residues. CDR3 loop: CASKGTDNEQFF. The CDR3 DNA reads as TGTGCCAGCAAGGGGACAGACAATGAGCAGTTCTTC.

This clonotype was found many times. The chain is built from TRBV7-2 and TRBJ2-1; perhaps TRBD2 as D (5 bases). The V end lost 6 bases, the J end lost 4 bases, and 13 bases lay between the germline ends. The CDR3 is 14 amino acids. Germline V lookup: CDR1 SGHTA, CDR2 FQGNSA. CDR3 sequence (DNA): TGTGCCAGCAGTAGAGGCGGCGGGTACAATGAGCAGTTCTTC. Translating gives CASSRGGGYNEQFF.

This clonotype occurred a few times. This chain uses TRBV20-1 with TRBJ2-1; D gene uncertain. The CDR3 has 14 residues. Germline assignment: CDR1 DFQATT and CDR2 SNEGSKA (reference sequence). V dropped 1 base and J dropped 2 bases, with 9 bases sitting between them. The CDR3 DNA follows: TGCAGTGCTAGAGTTCTCGGTACCTACAATGAGCAGTTCTTC. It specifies CSARVLGTYNEQFF.

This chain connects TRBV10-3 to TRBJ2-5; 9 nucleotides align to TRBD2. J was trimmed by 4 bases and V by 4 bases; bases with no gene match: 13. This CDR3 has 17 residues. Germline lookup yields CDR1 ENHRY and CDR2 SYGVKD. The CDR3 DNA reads TGTGCCATCAGTGGAATGAGTGGCGGGAGGGCCCCAGAGACCCAGTACTTC. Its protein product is CAISGMSGGRAPETQYF.

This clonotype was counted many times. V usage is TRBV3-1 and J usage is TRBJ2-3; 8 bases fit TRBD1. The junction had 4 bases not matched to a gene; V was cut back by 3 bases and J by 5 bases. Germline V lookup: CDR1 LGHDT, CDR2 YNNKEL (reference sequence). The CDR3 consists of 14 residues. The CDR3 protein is CASSHGTGEDTQYF. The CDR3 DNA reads TGTGCCAGCAGCCACGGGACAGGTGAAGATACGCAGTATTTT.

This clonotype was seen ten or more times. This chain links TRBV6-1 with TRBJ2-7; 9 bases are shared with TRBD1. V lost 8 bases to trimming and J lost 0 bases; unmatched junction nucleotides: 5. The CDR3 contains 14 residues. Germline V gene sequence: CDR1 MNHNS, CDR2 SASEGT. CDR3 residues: CASSGTGISYEQYF. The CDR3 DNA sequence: TGTGCCAGCTCCGGGACAGGGATCTCCTACGAGCAGTACTTC.

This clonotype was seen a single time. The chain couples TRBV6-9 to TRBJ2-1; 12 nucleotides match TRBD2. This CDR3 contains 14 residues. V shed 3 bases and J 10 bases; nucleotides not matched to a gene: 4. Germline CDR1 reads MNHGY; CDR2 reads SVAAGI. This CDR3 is CASSYGLAGLEQFF. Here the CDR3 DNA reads TGTGCCAGCAGTTACGGACTAGCGGGACTCGAGCAGTTCTTC.

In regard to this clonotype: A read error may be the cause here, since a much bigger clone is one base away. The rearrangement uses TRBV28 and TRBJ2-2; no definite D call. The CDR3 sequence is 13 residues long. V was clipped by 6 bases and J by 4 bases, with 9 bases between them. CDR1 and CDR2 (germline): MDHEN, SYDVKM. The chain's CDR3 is CASSPPATGELFF. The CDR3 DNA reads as TGTGCCAGCAGCCCCCCCGCCACCGGGGAGCTGTTTTTT.

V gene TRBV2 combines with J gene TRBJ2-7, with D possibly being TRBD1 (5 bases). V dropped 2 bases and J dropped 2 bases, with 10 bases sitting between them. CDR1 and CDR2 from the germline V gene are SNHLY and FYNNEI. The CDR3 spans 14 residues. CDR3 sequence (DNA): TGTGCCAGCAGTGAACAGGGCTTTCCCTACGAGCAGTACTTC. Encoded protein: CASSEQGFPYEQYF.

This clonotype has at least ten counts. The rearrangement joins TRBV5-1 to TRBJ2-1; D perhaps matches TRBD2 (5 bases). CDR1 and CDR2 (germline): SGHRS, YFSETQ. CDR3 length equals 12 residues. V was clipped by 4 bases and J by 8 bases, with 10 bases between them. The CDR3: CASSPGWDEQFF. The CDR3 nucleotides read TGCGCCAGCAGCCCGGGATGGGATGAGCAGTTCTTC.

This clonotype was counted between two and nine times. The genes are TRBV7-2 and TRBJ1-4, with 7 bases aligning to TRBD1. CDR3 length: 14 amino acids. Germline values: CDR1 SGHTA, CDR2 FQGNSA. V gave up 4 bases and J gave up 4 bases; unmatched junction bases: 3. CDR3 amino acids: CASSSGQVNEKLFF. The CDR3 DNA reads TGTGCCAGCAGCTCCGGACAGGTTAATGAAAAACTGTTTTTT.

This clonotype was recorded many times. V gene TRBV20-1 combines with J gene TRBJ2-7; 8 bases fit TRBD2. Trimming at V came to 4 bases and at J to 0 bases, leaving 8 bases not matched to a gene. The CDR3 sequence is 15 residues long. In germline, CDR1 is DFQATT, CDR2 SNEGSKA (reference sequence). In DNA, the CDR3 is TGCAGTGCTACGTTAGCGGGACCGAGCTCCTACGAGCAGTACTTC. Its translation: CSATLAGPSSYEQYF.

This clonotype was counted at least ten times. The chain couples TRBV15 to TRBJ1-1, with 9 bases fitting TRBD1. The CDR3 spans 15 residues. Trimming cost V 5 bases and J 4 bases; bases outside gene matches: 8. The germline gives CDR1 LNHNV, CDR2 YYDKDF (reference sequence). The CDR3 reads CATSFRQGVGTEAFF. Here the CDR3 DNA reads TGTGCCACCAGCTTTCGACAGGGGGTGGGCACTGAAGCTTTCTTT.